These 21 T cell receptor beta chains came from one sample sequenced in a study of control samples from healthy donors and cancer patients. Clones were sequenced by immunoSEQ multiplex PCR, and TCRdb holds only the in-frame ones, with some missing. The table includes about 160,000 clones, approximately 90% detected once. The sequencing input was blood. The receptor set was obtained from a man aged 25 to 40 in good health.

The chain links TRBV20-1 to TRBJ2-1; weak D call: TRBD2 (6 bases). V gave up 6 bases and J gave up 12 bases, with 15 bases separating them. CDR1 is DFQATT and CDR2 is SNEGSKA in the germline V gene (reference sequence). CDR3 length: 11 amino acids. CDR3 nucleotide sequence: TGCAGTGCCCAGGCGGGGTCTTTGCAGTTCTTC. Amino acids: CSAQAGSLQFF.

The gene calls are TRBV5-1 and TRBJ2-7, with no clear D. The CDR3 is 14 amino acids. Germline V gives CDR1 SGHRS, CDR2 YFSETQ. The V end lost 3 bases, the J end lost 2 bases, and 12 bases lay between the germline ends. The CDR3 sequence is CASSSPGRPYEQYF. The CDR3 DNA reads as TGCGCCAGCAGCTCCCCGGGCCGACCCTACGAGCAGTACTTC. The full variable domain, with the rest looked up from reference TRBV5-1 and TRBJ2-7, is KAGVTQTPRYLIKTRGQQVTLSCSPISGHRSVSWYQQTPGQGLQFLFEYFSETQRNKGNFPGRFSGRQFSNSRSEMNVSTLELGDSALYLCASSSPGRPYEQYFGPGTRLTVT.

In its sample, this clone was seen a few times. The genes are TRBV12-3 or TRBV12-4 and TRBJ1-1; D remains ambiguous. Between the trimmed V and J ends, which lost 5 bases and 7 bases, there was a span of 11 bases. There are 12 residues in the CDR3. In nucleotides, the CDR3 is TGTGCCAGCAGTGCTCGACTGAGTGAAGCTTTCTTT. Translated, it gives CASSARLSEAFF.

V and J are TRBV19 and TRBJ1-2; 9 positions match TRBD1. The CDR3 is 16 residues long. After removal of 4 bases from V and 5 bases from J, the junction contained 11 bases not matched to a gene. Germline CDR1 and CDR2: LNHDA and SQIVND (reference sequence). CDR3 DNA sequence: TGTGCCAGTAGTAGGGATGGGACAGGGCCATTATATGGCTACACCTTC. Residues: CASSRDGTGPLYGYTF.

The chain employs TRBV15 and TRBJ2-7; tentative D call: TRBD2 (6 bases). The CDR3 sequence is 13 residues long. CDR1 and CDR2 from the germline V gene are LNHNV and YYDKDF (reference sequence). The germline V and J ends were trimmed by 5 bases and 3 bases, with 11 bases remaining between them. CDR3 nucleotide sequence: TGTGCCACCAGCCCGAACGGGGGCTACGAGCAGTACTTC. Translation: CATSPNGGYEQYF.

The V gene is TRBV5-1, the J gene TRBJ1-2, with D perhaps TRBD1 (6 bases). Germline CDR1 SGHRS, CDR2 YFSETQ. CDR3 length: 13 residues. Deletions cut 4 bases from V and 1 base from J, with 8 bases between. The CDR3 bases are TGCGCCAGCAGCATGGACAGTAACTATGGCTACACCTTC. Its translation: CASSMDSNYGYTF.

This clone has just one count. The rearrangement uses TRBV24-1 and TRBJ2-1; 9 bases fit TRBD2. Trimming removed 5 bases from V and 10 bases from J; junction bases left unmatched: 17. Germline values: CDR1 KGHDR, CDR2 SFDVKD. This CDR3 region has 17 residues. The CDR3 protein is CATSGADGLAIGGEQFF. In DNA, the CDR3 is TGTGCCACCAGTGGAGCTGATGGACTAGCGATTGGGGGCGAGCAGTTCTTC.

The chain joins TRBV27 to TRBJ1-1; no reliable D call. The CDR3 consists of 15 residues. Germline V lookup: CDR1 MNHEY, CDR2 SMNVEV (reference sequence). Between the trimmed V and J ends, which lost 6 bases and 1 base, there was a span of 15 bases. CDR3 in amino acids: CASRKTTRTNTEAFF. Written as DNA, the CDR3 is TGTGCCAGCAGAAAGACCACAAGAACGAACACTGAAGCTTTCTTT.

The chain uses TRBV18 and TRBJ1-5, with 7 bases identical to TRBD1. Germline lookup yields CDR1 KGHSH and CDR2 LQKENI. The trim removed 1 base at V and 7 bases at J, leaving 7 bases unmatched. This CDR3 is built from 15 residues. The CDR3 spells CASSPRDREGQPQHF. For the CDR3, the DNA is TGTGCCAGCTCACCACGAGACAGGGAGGGACAGCCCCAGCATTTT.

The J gene is TRBJ1-5, the V gene TRBV6-5, with unresolved D. The germline gives CDR1 MNHEY, CDR2 SVGAGI. The CDR3 has 13 amino acids. The V gene lost 7 bases and the J gene lost 3 bases, with 10 bases spanning the gap. The CDR3 spells CASKANSNQPQHF. In DNA, the CDR3 is TGTGCCAGCAAAGCAAACTCCAATCAGCCCCAGCATTTT.

The chain employs TRBV12-3 or TRBV12-4 and TRBJ2-3, with D hard to call. CDR3 length equals 12 residues. Trimming pared 2 bases from V and 4 bases from J, leaving 4 bases between. The CDR3 loop is CASSLSPDTQYF. The DNA of the CDR3 is TGTGCCAGCAGTTTATCCCCAGATACGCAGTATTTT.

The V call is TRBV27, the J call TRBJ1-4, with unresolved D. Germline V gene sequence: CDR1 MNHEY, CDR2 SMNVEV (reference sequence). This CDR3 comprises 14 residues. Trimming left V 5 bases short and J 8 bases short, with 15 bases between. The CDR3 nucleotides are TGTGCCAGCAGTCCGGGATCATTTTGGGAAAAACTGTTTTTT. It codes for CASSPGSFWEKLFF.

The V call is TRBV28, the J call TRBJ2-5; D tentatively reads TRBD1 or TRBD2 (5 bases each). With 7 bases removed from V and 1 base from J, the gap between germline ends came to 16 bases. CDR1 is MDHEN and CDR2 is SYDVKM in the germline V gene. This CDR3 region has 15 residues. CDR3 in DNA: TGTGCCAGCACCACCCCGAGAGGGACCCAAGAGACCCAGTACTTC. Translation: CASTTPRGTQETQYF.

The chain recombines TRBV15 with TRBJ2-3; D is possibly TRBD1 or TRBD2 (6 bases each). The CDR3 has 18 amino acids. V was shortened by 0 bases and J by 0 bases, with 16 bases between the two germline ends. Germline CDR1 reads LNHNV; CDR2 reads YYDKDF (reference sequence). CDR3 amino acids: CATSRDWGAETSTDTQYF. CDR3 in DNA: TGTGCCACCAGCAGAGATTGGGGGGCAGAGACTAGCACAGATACGCAGTATTTT.

The V call is TRBV19, the J call TRBJ1-1; tentative D call: TRBD1 (5 bases). Trimming cost V 11 bases and J 5 bases, with 15 bases left between them. The CDR3 extends over 12 amino acids. Germline CDR1 is LNHDA and CDR2 is SQIVND (reference sequence). Here the CDR3 reads CASLGGRTEAFF. The DNA for the CDR3 is TGTGCCTCGTTGGGGGGGAGGACTGAAGCTTTCTTT.

This clone was detected once. V and J are TRBV7-9 and TRBJ1-1; no definite D call. Trimming took 3 bases from V and 9 from J, leaving 8 bases between them. Germline CDR1 is SEHNR and CDR2 is FQNEAQ (reference sequence). This CDR3 is 11 amino acids long. CDR3 residues: CASSLSEKAFF. In DNA form, the CDR3 reads TGTGCCAGCAGCTTGTCGGAGAAAGCTTTCTTT.

The chain recombines TRBV20-1 with TRBJ1-2; D is undetermined. V gave up 3 bases and J gave up 5 bases, with 13 bases separating them. Germline V CDR1 and CDR2: DFQATT, SNEGSKA (reference sequence). There are 13 residues in the CDR3. Here the CDR3 reads CSASSQDYYGYTF. CDR3 coding DNA: TGCAGTGCTAGTTCGCAGGACTATTATGGCTACACCTTC.

A single count supports this clone. The conserved phenylalanine or tryptophan normally closing the CDR3 is absent here, so this likely arose from a read error. This chain uses TRBV28 with TRBJ1-1, with unresolved D. This CDR3 has 16 amino acids. Germline CDR1 MDHEN, CDR2 SYDVKM. V dropped 5 bases and J dropped 0 bases, with 16 bases sitting between them. The CDR3 nucleotides are TGTGCCAGCAGTACCACAAGGAGGGTGGTGAACACTGAAGCTTTCTCT. It specifies CASSTTRRVVNTEAFS.

The chain recombines TRBV7-3 with TRBJ2-7; 8 positions match TRBD1. V shed 5 bases and J 2 bases; nucleotides not matched to a gene: 8. This CDR3 contains 15 residues. CDR1 SGHTA and CDR2 FQGTGA come from the germline V gene. The CDR3 here is CASSPEGTGPYEQYF. CDR3 in DNA: TGTGCCAGCAGCCCCGAAGGGACAGGACCCTACGAGCAGTACTTC. The variable domain in full, with the rest retrieved from reference TRBV7-3 and TRBJ2-7, is GAGVSQTPSNKVTEKGKYVELRCDPISGHTALYWYRQSLGQGPEFLIYFQGTGAADDSGLPNDRFFAVRPEGSVSTLKIQRTERGDSAVYLCASSPEGTGPYEQYFGPGTRLTVT.

The chain recombines TRBV5-1 with TRBJ2-4; TRBD1 matches 12 bases. The ends lost 2 bases at V and 3 bases at J; junction bases unmatched: 6. This CDR3 has 17 residues. CDR1 and CDR2 (germline): SGHRS, YFSETQ. The CDR3 DNA is TGCGCCAGCAGCTTAGCCGGGACAGGGGGCGGCAAAAACATTCAGTACTTC. Protein sequence: CASSLAGTGGGKNIQYF.

This chain links TRBV3-1 (or the pseudogene TRBV3-2) with TRBJ2-5; possible D gene TRBD1, 6 bases. Trimming pared 6 bases from V and 4 bases from J, leaving 9 bases between. The germline CDR1 and CDR2 sequences are LGHDT and YNNKEL (reference sequence). The CDR3 is made up of 12 amino acids. As DNA, the CDR3 is TGTGCCAGCAGGGACAGAAGAGAGACCCAGTACTTC. Protein sequence: CASRDRRETQYF.